The 16 T cell receptor beta chains below come from one sample, sequenced in a study of blood T cell repertoires in COVID-19. Produced via immunoSEQ multiplex PCR; TCRdb's table is partial and in-frame only. The data contain about 170,000 clones, around 84% of them singletons. What was sequenced was peripheral blood. These receptors were collected from a woman between 65 and 79 years old with COVID-19, enrolled during active disease.

The chain couples TRBV3-1 (or the pseudogene TRBV3-2) to TRBJ1-2, with D maybe TRBD1 (5 bases). The V gene's germline CDR1 is LGHDT and CDR2 YNNKEL (reference sequence). The V and J ends lost 2 bases and 9 bases respectively, with 22 bases between them. CDR3 length: 16 residues. The CDR3 loop is CASSQWRDPRARRYTF. CDR3 nucleotide sequence: TGTGCCAGCAGCCAATGGAGGGATCCCAGGGCCAGGCGCTACACCTTC.

The chain employs TRBV5-6 and TRBJ2-7; maybe TRBD1 (7 bases). This CDR3 is built from 13 residues. Germline V gene data show CDR1 as SGHDT and CDR2 as YYEEEE. Trimming left V 8 bases short and J 2 bases short, with 14 bases between. The CDR3 sequence is CASRGTAAYEQYF. DNA for the CDR3: TGTGCCAGTCGGGGGACAGCAGCCTACGAGCAGTACTTC.

The genes are TRBV6-5 and TRBJ1-4; D remains unclear. The germline V gene has CDR1 MNHEY and CDR2 SVGAGI. CDR3 size: 13 residues. The ends were cut back, 8 bases at V and 0 bases at J, with 7 bases in the middle. This chain's CDR3 is CASSPATNEKLFF. The CDR3 DNA follows: TGTGCCAGCTCCCCTGCAACTAATGAAAAACTGTTTTTT.

In the case of this clone: Other DNA sequences in the same sample also yield this CDR3. The V gene is TRBV2, the J gene TRBJ1-2, with D maybe TRBD1 (5 bases). The V end lost 2 bases, the J end lost 4 bases, and 14 bases lay between the germline ends. Germline-derived CDR1 and CDR2 are SNHLY and FYNNEI. The CDR3 totals 15 residues. The CDR3 region has the DNA TGTGCCAGCAGTGAACGGCAGGGCCTCCTCTATGGCTACACCTTC. Translation gives CASSERQGLLYGYTF.

The chain recombines TRBV30 with TRBJ2-1, with 7 positions matching TRBD2. CDR1 is GTSNPN, CDR2 SVGIG, per germline (reference sequence). Germline trimming cut 8 bases from V and 4 bases from J; bases unmatched to any gene: 11. The CDR3 totals 14 residues. DNA of the CDR3: TGTGCCGGCCGGGGACTATCAATTTACAATGAGCAGTTCTTC. Translation: CAGRGLSIYNEQFF.

V gene TRBV4-1 combines with J gene TRBJ2-1; 7 bases are shared with TRBD2. The CDR3 spans 16 residues. Germline CDR1 and CDR2: MGHRA and YSYEKL. Trimming cost V 1 base and J 10 bases; bases outside gene matches: 13. CDR3 amino acids: CASSQGGAGSPGEQFF. CDR3 nucleotide sequence: TGCGCCAGCAGCCAAGGTGGAGCGGGGTCCCCTGGGGAGCAGTTCTTC.

This clone is a singleton in its sample. The V and J genes are TRBV2 and TRBJ2-7; 13 positions match TRBD2. V trimming: 7 bases; J trimming: 5 bases; junction bases outside the gene matches: 8. CDR1 and CDR2 (germline): SNHLY, FYNNEI. The CDR3 consists of 15 residues. The CDR3 protein is CASKLGTSGVDEQYV. The CDR3 region has the DNA TGTGCCAGCAAGCTTGGGACTAGCGGGGTGGACGAGCAGTACGTC.

The chain couples TRBV13 to TRBJ1-1; D remains ambiguous. V lost 4 bases and J lost 11, with 17 bases in between. Germline V gives CDR1 PRHDT, CDR2 FYEKMQ (reference sequence). The CDR3 extends over 13 amino acids. CDR3 coding DNA: TGTGCCAGCAGCTCGATGGAGTCCTCTGGGGCTTTCTTT. It encodes CASSSMESSGAFF.

The V and J genes are TRBV5-1 and TRBJ1-1, with 9 bases aligning to TRBD1. The V gene's germline CDR1 is SGHRS and CDR2 YFSETQ. V was pared by 6 bases and J by 0 bases, with 6 bases of the junction left unmatched. This CDR3 contains 15 residues. CDR3 nucleotides: TGCGCCAGCACTACAGGGGGCGCGATGAACACTGAAGCTTTCTTT. Translated: CASTTGGAMNTEAFF.

V usage is TRBV5-1 and J usage is TRBJ1-4, with D uncertain. V was trimmed by 0 bases and J by 5 bases, leaving 11 bases between them. The germline gives CDR1 SGHRS, CDR2 YFSETQ. The CDR3 consists of 15 residues. The CDR3 protein is CASSLARRENEKLFF. The CDR3 region has the DNA TGCGCCAGCAGCTTGGCCAGACGGGAGAATGAAAAACTGTTTTTT.

The table lists this clone with a count of one. The rearrangement joins TRBV6-4 to TRBJ1-3; D is unclear. The CDR3 is 13 residues long. Per germline, CDR1 MRHNA and CDR2 SNTAGT. V lost 3 bases to trimming and J lost 8 bases, with 11 bases between them. CDR3 in amino acids: CASSERPGDTIYF. The CDR3 DNA reads as TGTGCCAGCAGTGAAAGACCCGGGGACACCATATATTTT.

This rearrangement joins TRBV7-2 to TRBJ1-2; D is perhaps TRBD1 (5 bases). CDR3 length: 13 amino acids. The V gene's germline CDR1 is SGHTA and CDR2 FQGNSA. The V end lost 5 bases, the J end lost 8 bases, and 15 bases lay between the germline ends. The CDR3 DNA reads as TGTGCCAGCAGCCGTGGAGGGACGGAGGGCTACACCTTC. Translated: CASSRGGTEGYTF.

CDR3 sequence: CAISDPRQGSYGYTF. The CDR3 DNA is TGTGCCATCAGTGACCCGCGACAGGGTAGCTATGGCTACACCTTC. This rearrangement joins TRBV10-3 to TRBJ1-2; 7 bases line up with TRBD1. The junction had 8 bases not matched to a gene; V was cut back by 3 bases and J by 4 bases. The CDR3 has 15 amino acids. CDR1 is ENHRY and CDR2 is SYGVKD in the germline V gene.

The chain carries TRBV6-6 and TRBJ2-7; D call uncertain. The ends were cut back, 2 bases at V and 5 bases at J, with 10 bases in the middle. CDR1 is MNHNY, CDR2 SVGAGI, per germline (reference sequence). There are 13 residues in the CDR3. CDR3: CASSYGGQDEQYV. The CDR3 DNA follows: TGTGCCAGCAGTTACGGTGGCCAGGACGAGCAGTACGTC.

The table lists this clone with a count of one. This chain connects TRBV29-1 to TRBJ1-6, with 9 bases lining up with TRBD1. V dropped 6 bases and J dropped 9; count of bases not matched to a gene: 9. Germline values: CDR1 SQVTM, CDR2 ANQGSEA. The CDR3 is 14 amino acids. CDR3 DNA: TGCAGCGTCGTACAGGGGGCGCATGGTTCACCCCTCCACTTT. Amino acids: CSVVQGAHGSPLHF. Full variable domain (rest looked up from reference TRBV29-1 and TRBJ1-6): SAVISQKPSRDICQRGTSLTIQCQVDSQVTMMFWYRQQPGQSLTLIATANQGSEATYESGFVIDKFPISRPNLTFSTLTVSNMSPEDSSIYLCSVVQGAHGSPLHFGNGTRLTVT.

The chain links TRBV5-1 to TRBJ2-7, with 8 bases aligning to TRBD1. V lost 3 bases to trimming and J lost 1 base; unmatched junction nucleotides: 3. Germline CDR1 and CDR2: SGHRS and YFSETQ. The CDR3 consists of 14 residues. The CDR3 spells CASSSGTGSYEQYF. Here the CDR3 DNA reads TGCGCCAGCAGCTCCGGGACAGGTTCCTACGAGCAGTACTTC.